Below, 15 T cell receptor beta chains from the same sample are listed, as sequenced in a study of T cells in narcolepsy. The protocol was immunoSEQ multiplex PCR, while the TCRdb copy is restricted to in-frame clones and leaves out a portion. In the table there are around 34,000 clones, 60% to 80% of which are singletons. The material sequenced was memory (CD45RA-) CD4+ T cells from blood. The receptors stem from a human donor in good health.

With respect to this clone: The same CDR3 also results from other DNA sequences found in this sample. This rearrangement joins TRBV5-4 to TRBJ1-2; 7 nucleotides line up with TRBD1. V dropped 3 bases and J dropped 4; count of bases not matched to a gene: 3. Looked up from germline, CDR1 is SGHNT and CDR2 is YYREEE (reference sequence). This CDR3 is 13 amino acids long. Written as DNA, the CDR3 is TGTGCCAGCAGCTGGACAGGTGGCTATGGCTACACCTTC. Translated: CASSWTGGYGYTF.

This clone was recorded only once. J is TRBJ1-2 and V is TRBV10-3, with D possibly TRBD1 on 5 matching bases. The CDR3 sequence is 14 residues long. Germline V gene lookup returns CDR1 ENHRY and CDR2 SYGVKD. With 2 bases removed from V and 7 bases from J, the gap between germline ends came to 14 bases. DNA for the CDR3: TGTGCCATCAGTGAGAGTGTGGGGCAACTTGGCTACACCTTC. It is translated as CAISESVGQLGYTF.

This clone was detected a few times. The rearrangement uses TRBV5-1 and TRBJ2-1; no clear D. CDR1 is SGHRS, CDR2 YFSETQ, per germline. The CDR3 sequence is 12 residues long. The ends were cut back, 0 bases at V and 7 bases at J, with 5 bases in the middle. The CDR3 sequence is CASSLDGNEQFF. In DNA, the CDR3 is TGCGCCAGCAGCTTGGATGGGAATGAGCAGTTCTTC.

The chain couples TRBV27 to TRBJ1-1, with D unresolved. Trimming cost V 6 bases and J 0 bases, with 14 bases left between them. The CDR3 has 15 amino acids. Germline assignment: CDR1 MNHEY and CDR2 SMNVEV (reference sequence). In nucleotides, the CDR3 is TGTGCCAGCAGCCTAAACAGAAACATGAACACTGAAGCTTTCTTT. This codes for CASSLNRNMNTEAFF.

V and J are TRBV2 and TRBJ1-4, with 10 bases lining up with TRBD1. The V segment lost 8 bases and the J segment 5 bases; nucleotides outside the gene matches: 5. The CDR3 runs to 14 residues. The germline V gene encodes CDR1 SNHLY and CDR2 FYNNEI. The CDR3 DNA reads TGTGCCAGCGACCGGGACAGGGGCAATGAAAAACTGTTTTTT. Translating gives CASDRDRGNEKLFF.

The gene calls are TRBV27 and TRBJ2-7; tentatively, D is TRBD1 or TRBD2 (6 bases each). V lost 6 bases and J 4 bases, leaving 16 bases between the germline ends. The CDR3 loop spans 14 amino acids. Germline V gene lookup returns CDR1 MNHEY and CDR2 SMNVEV (reference sequence). CDR3 protein: CASSLRWGAYEQYF. CDR3 sequence (DNA): TGTGCCAGCAGCCTGAGATGGGGGGCATACGAGCAGTACTTC.

The chain combines TRBV10-1 with TRBJ2-7; D is possibly TRBD1 (5 bases). This CDR3 is built from 14 residues. The germline V gene has CDR1 WNHNN and CDR2 SYGVQD (reference sequence). The V gene lost 1 base and the J gene lost 3 bases, with 10 bases spanning the gap. This chain's CDR3 is CASSELDKSYEQYF. CDR3 nucleotide sequence: TGCGCCAGCAGTGAGTTGGACAAGAGCTACGAGCAGTACTTC.

The chain joins TRBV11-2 to TRBJ2-5; 13 bases are a match to TRBD2. V lost 5 bases and J lost 5; bases outside the gene matches: 8. This CDR3 region has 16 residues. Germline values: CDR1 SGHAT, CDR2 FQNNGV. The CDR3 coding sequence is TGTGCCAGCAGCGCCTCGACTAGCGGGGGGATGGAGACCCAGTACTTC. Encoded protein: CASSASTSGGMETQYF.

The chain uses TRBV7-3 and TRBJ1-1; D is uncertain. Trimming took 2 bases from V and 0 from J, leaving 10 bases between them. Germline assignment: CDR1 SGHTA and CDR2 FQGTGA. The CDR3 is 15 amino acids. CDR3 protein: CASSLYSGVNTEAFF. The CDR3 DNA follows: TGTGCCAGCAGCTTATATTCCGGAGTGAACACTGAAGCTTTCTTT.

V and J are TRBV12-5 and TRBJ1-1, with 8 bases that match TRBD1. The V gene's germline CDR1 is LGHNT and CDR2 FRNRAP. This CDR3 is built from 14 residues. V shed 6 bases, J shed 5 bases, and the junction held 8 bases outside the gene matches. The CDR3 bases are TGTGCTAGTGGCCCCGGGACAGGCTTTACTGAAGCTTTCTTT. It yields the protein CASGPGTGFTEAFF.

V and J are TRBV11-3 and TRBJ2-7; 7 bases match TRBD1. Germline-derived CDR1 and CDR2 are SGHNT and YENEEA. The CDR3 length is 16 residues. Unmatched junction bases numbered 10, after V lost 5 bases and J lost 0 bases. The chain's CDR3 is CASSRTFGTASYEQYF. The CDR3 coding sequence is TGTGCCAGCAGCAGAACTTTCGGGACAGCCTCCTACGAGCAGTACTTC. The whole variable domain, filled in from reference TRBV11-3 and TRBJ2-7, reads EAGVVQSPRYKIIEKKQPVAFWCNPISGHNTLYWYLQNLGQGPELLIRYENEEAVDDSQLPKDRFSAERLKGVDSTLKIQPAELGDSAVYLCASSRTFGTASYEQYFGPGTRLTVT.

This chain joins TRBV7-8 and TRBJ2-2; no definite D call. CDR1 is SGHVS, CDR2 FQNEAQ, per germline. There are 13 residues in the CDR3. With 0 bases removed from V and 6 bases from J, the gap between germline ends came to 5 bases. The CDR3 DNA follows: TGTGCCAGCAGCTTAGCGAATGCCGGGGAGCTGTTTTTT. Translation gives CASSLANAGELFF.

The sample holds one count of this clone. This chain joins TRBV5-8 and TRBJ1-1; D unclear. Germline-derived CDR1 and CDR2 are SGHTS and YDEGEE. The CDR3 sequence is 13 residues long. V lost 1 base and J lost 0, with 4 bases in between. The CDR3 protein is CASSLPLNTEAFF. CDR3 in DNA: TGTGCCAGCAGCTTGCCCCTGAACACTGAAGCTTTCTTT.

The CDR3 spells CASNPRGSPTGGYTF. DNA for the CDR3: TGTGCCAGCAACCCCCGGGGCAGCCCCACGGGTGGCTACACCTTC. This chain uses TRBV7-8 with TRBJ1-2, with D maybe TRBD1 (5 bases). Per germline, CDR1 SGHVS and CDR2 FQNEAQ. The CDR3 spans 15 residues. Trimming took off 7 bases at V and 7 bases at J, with 22 bases between the two ends.

The chain combines TRBV19 with TRBJ1-5; TRBD1 agrees at 8 bases. Germline lookup yields CDR1 LNHDA and CDR2 SQIVND (reference sequence). The trim removed 0 bases at V and 7 bases at J, leaving 5 bases unmatched. This CDR3 comprises 15 residues. The CDR3: CASSIETGALQPQHF. CDR3 DNA sequence: TGTGCCAGTAGTATAGAGACAGGGGCCCTGCAGCCCCAGCATTTT.